This T cell receptor (beta chain) was identified in a study of T cell responses to AZD1222 COVID-19 vaccine. Turning to this clone: Antigen: not known.

With V trimmed by 0 bases and J by 7 bases, 14 bases remained unmatched. In germline, CDR1 is ENHRY, CDR2 SYGVKD. CDR3 length: 18 amino acids. Study outcomes and limitations: Repertoires were sampled only after the peak T cell response.

Sequencing used immunoSEQ multiplex PCR; TCRdb keeps in-frame clones, though not all of them. The repertoire has around 110,000 clones, about 86% of them found once; the top ten carry 9.4%. This TCR came from an adult in good health. Sequences were derived from peripheral blood, sampled on day 0 of AZD1222 vaccination. The V and J genes are TRBV10-3 and TRBJ2-5; TRBD2 aligns across 10 bases. This chain's CDR3 is CAISESSGTSEPRGTQYF. In DNA, the CDR3 is TGTGCCATCAGTGAGTCGTCCGGGACTAGCGAGCCCCGGGGGACCCAGTACTTC.